A selection of T cell receptor beta chains follows, all from one sample in a study of immune characterization of retroperitoneal liposarcoma. A single record per CDR3 protein comes from TCRdb applying MiXCR to the PCR reads. The repertoire holds 8,000 or so distinct CDR3 sequences, with about 46% as singletons. The material sequenced was tumor tissue. The origin of the receptors is a male donor with retroperitoneal liposarcoma. The CDR3 runs from the conserved cysteine through the conserved F or W. The D gene is left open where the match is weak. Where a row states a size, it is once, few, many or the class of an expanded clone; other rows omit it.

v_gene: TRBV25-1
abundance: many
j_gene: TRBJ2-3
d_gene: NA
CDR3nt: TGTGCCAGCGGAGGACTATTAAGCACAGATACGCAGTATTTT
CDR3aa: CASGGLLSTDTQYF

v_gene: TRBV6-1
abundance: few
j_gene: TRBJ2-2
d_gene: NA
CDR3nt: TGTGCCAGCAGTTCCGTCTCCACGATAGGAATCGGGGAGCTGTTTTTT
CDR3aa: CASSSVSTIGIGELFF

v_gene: TRBV6-5
abundance: NA
j_gene: TRBJ1-5
d_gene: NA
CDR3nt: TGTGCCAGCTCCGGGGGCGCGTATAGCAATCAGCCCCAGCATTTT
CDR3aa: CASSGGAYSNQPQHF

v_gene: TRBV6-1
abundance: few
j_gene: TRBJ2-1
d_gene: TRBD2
CDR3nt: TGTGCCAGCAGTTTTGGGACTAGCGTGAGCTCCTACAATGAGCAGTTCTTC
CDR3aa: CASSFGTSVSSYNEQFF

v_gene: TRBV6-1
abundance: NA
j_gene: TRBJ2-7
d_gene: NA
CDR3nt: TGTGCCAGCAGAGTGCCCTACACGGGGGAGCAGTACTTC
CDR3aa: CASRVPYTGEQYF

v_gene: TRBV7-4
abundance: NA
j_gene: TRBJ2-5
d_gene: NA
CDR3nt: TGTGCCAGCAGCTTAATCGTCCCCTCCTACAATGAGCAGTACTTC
CDR3aa: CASSLIVPSYNEQYF

v_gene: TRBV6-2/TRBV6-3
abundance: NA
j_gene: TRBJ2-3
d_gene: TRBD2
CDR3nt: TGTGCCAGCAGTGACCCTAGCGGGGGGACTTTGGATACGCAGTATTTT
CDR3aa: CASSDPSGGTLDTQYF

v_gene: TRBV5-1
abundance: NA
j_gene: TRBJ2-1
d_gene: TRBD1
CDR3nt: TGCGCCAGCAGCTTGGAGGGACAGGCGAGCTCCTACGAGCAGTTCTTC
CDR3aa: CASSLEGQASSYEQFF

v_gene: TRBV7-2
abundance: few
j_gene: TRBJ2-1
d_gene: NA
CDR3nt: TGTGCCAGCAGCTTACAATCCGGGGGGCTTTACGAGCAGTTCTTC
CDR3aa: CASSLQSGGLYEQFF

v_gene: TRBV28
abundance: NA
j_gene: TRBJ2-7
d_gene: NA
CDR3nt: TGTGCCAGCACCTTTGGGGGTTACGAGCAGTACTTC
CDR3aa: CASTFGGYEQYF

v_gene: TRBV6-1
abundance: NA
j_gene: TRBJ2-7
d_gene: TRBD2
CDR3nt: TGTGCCAGCAGTGAAGATGAGCGGGGGAGCTTCCAGGGGGAGCAGTACTTC
CDR3aa: CASSEDERGSFQGEQYF

v_gene: TRBV5-5
abundance: NA
j_gene: TRBJ2-1
d_gene: TRBD2
CDR3nt: TGTGCCAGCAGCTTTCTCAAGGTAGTAGCGGGAGTCAATGAGCAGTTCTTC
CDR3aa: CASSFLKVVAGVNEQFF

v_gene: TRBV7-2
abundance: NA
j_gene: TRBJ2-3
d_gene: NA
CDR3nt: TGTGCCAGCAGCTTAGCAGAGAGGGATACGCAGTATTTT
CDR3aa: CASSLAERDTQYF

v_gene: TRBV6-1
abundance: few
j_gene: TRBJ2-7
d_gene: TRBD2
CDR3nt: TGTGCCAGCAGTGAATCGGGAGGGAGCTCCTACGAGCAGTACTTC
CDR3aa: CASSESGGSSYEQYF

v_gene: TRBV6-8
abundance: NA
j_gene: TRBJ2-2
d_gene: NA
CDR3nt: TGTGCCAGCAGTTACGGGGTGGTCACGAACACCGGGGAGCTGTTTTTT
CDR3aa: CASSYGVVTNTGELFF

v_gene: TRBV10-2
abundance: NA
j_gene: TRBJ2-3
d_gene: NA
CDR3nt: TGCGCCAGCAGCAAAGTAGTGAGTCGGACAGATACGCAGTATTTT
CDR3aa: CASSKVVSRTDTQYF

v_gene: TRBV6-6
abundance: NA
j_gene: TRBJ2-3
d_gene: NA
CDR3nt: TGTGCCAGCAGTTACCCATCCTTTGGCACAGATACGCAGTATTTT
CDR3aa: CASSYPSFGTDTQYF

v_gene: TRBV7-2
abundance: large
j_gene: TRBJ2-7
d_gene: NA
CDR3nt: TGTGCCAGCAGCTTTACACAGGGAAACAATGAGCAGTACTTC
CDR3aa: CASSFTQGNNEQYF

v_gene: TRBV6-6
abundance: NA
j_gene: TRBJ2-1
d_gene: NA
CDR3nt: TGTGCCAGCAGTTACTCGATTCCGGGCTTAGCTACCAATGAGCAGTTCTTC
CDR3aa: CASSYSIPGLATNEQFF

v_gene: TRBV7-8
abundance: medium-sized
j_gene: TRBJ2-5
d_gene: NA
CDR3nt: TGTGCCAGCAGCAGTTCGGGAGAGACCCAGTACTTC
CDR3aa: CASSSSGETQYF

v_gene: TRBV10-1
abundance: NA
j_gene: TRBJ2-1
d_gene: NA
CDR3nt: TGCGCCAGCATCGAGCGGGCCCACAATGAGCAGTTCTTC
CDR3aa: CASIERAHNEQFF

v_gene: TRBV6-6
abundance: NA
j_gene: TRBJ2-7
d_gene: NA
CDR3nt: TGTGCCAGCAGTCCAACCTCGACAGTATACAATGAGCAGTACTTC
CDR3aa: CASSPTSTVYNEQYF

v_gene: TRBV6-6
abundance: many
j_gene: TRBJ2-7
d_gene: TRBD2
CDR3nt: TGTGCCAGCAGTTACTCCAGCGGGGGGGCCCATGAGCAGTACTTC
CDR3aa: CASSYSSGGAHEQYF

v_gene: TRBV11-2
abundance: once
j_gene: TRBJ2-1
d_gene: NA
CDR3nt: TGTGCCAGCAGCTTAGGGCAGGTTTCCTACAATGAGCAGTTCTTC
CDR3aa: CASSLGQVSYNEQFF

v_gene: TRBV12-3/TRBV12-4
abundance: NA
j_gene: TRBJ2-1
d_gene: TRBD2
CDR3nt: TGTGCCAGCAGCCCGACTAGCGGAACCTACAATGAGCAGTTCTTC
CDR3aa: CASSPTSGTYNEQFF

v_gene: TRBV6-1
abundance: many
j_gene: TRBJ2-1
d_gene: NA
CDR3nt: TGTGCCAGCAGTTTGCCCGCCGGTACAGGGTGGTACGAGCAGTTCTTC
CDR3aa: CASSLPAGTGWYEQFF

v_gene: TRBV6-1
abundance: NA
j_gene: TRBJ2-1
d_gene: NA
CDR3nt: TGTGCCAGCAGTGAAGGCGGGGGCCCCTACGAGCAGTTCTTC
CDR3aa: CASSEGGGPYEQFF

v_gene: TRBV27
abundance: NA
j_gene: TRBJ2-1
d_gene: TRBD2
CDR3nt: TGTGCCAGCAGCGCGGGACTAGCGATTAGCTCCTACAATGAGCAGTTCTTC
CDR3aa: CASSAGLAISSYNEQFF

v_gene: TRBV7-6
abundance: medium-sized
j_gene: TRBJ2-3
d_gene: NA
CDR3nt: TGTGCCAGCAGCTCAGCGTCAGATACGCAGTATTTT
CDR3aa: CASSSASDTQYF

v_gene: TRBV6-2/TRBV6-3
abundance: few
j_gene: TRBJ2-2
d_gene: TRBD1
CDR3nt: TGTGCCAGCAGTTACTCACAGGGGACCGGGGAGCTGTTTTTT
CDR3aa: CASSYSQGTGELFF

v_gene: TRBV6-1
abundance: few
j_gene: TRBJ1-1
d_gene: NA
CDR3nt: TGTGCCAGCAGGCTGAAGAACGGGGACGGCACTGAAGCTTTCTTT
CDR3aa: CASRLKNGDGTEAFF

v_gene: TRBV6-1
abundance: NA
j_gene: TRBJ2-1
d_gene: TRBD1
CDR3nt: TGTGCCAGCAGTGAAGGAGTGGGCAGGGGGCACAATGAGCAGTTCTTC
CDR3aa: CASSEGVGRGHNEQFF

v_gene: TRBV27
abundance: NA
j_gene: TRBJ2-7
d_gene: TRBD2
CDR3nt: TGTGCCAGTGGGCTAGCGGGAGTCTTCTACGAGCAGTACTTC
CDR3aa: CASGLAGVFYEQYF

v_gene: TRBV27
abundance: NA
j_gene: TRBJ2-7
d_gene: NA
CDR3nt: TGTGCCAGCAAACTTGGCGGTTTCAACAATGAGCAGTACTTC
CDR3aa: CASKLGGFNNEQYF

v_gene: TRBV27
abundance: NA
j_gene: TRBJ2-2
d_gene: NA
CDR3nt: TGTGCCAGCAGTTTTGAAGGGGGGACCGGGGAGCTGTTTTTT
CDR3aa: CASSFEGGTGELFF

v_gene: TRBV12-3/TRBV12-4
abundance: NA
j_gene: TRBJ2-7
d_gene: TRBD2
CDR3nt: TGTGCCAGCACCGCGCCCGGGGGGTTTATTAATGAGCAGTACTTC
CDR3aa: CASTAPGGFINEQYF

v_gene: TRBV12-3/TRBV12-4
abundance: NA
j_gene: TRBJ2-7
d_gene: TRBD2
CDR3nt: TGTGCCAGCAGTTTGGGAGGGAACTCCTACAATGAGCAGTACTTC
CDR3aa: CASSLGGNSYNEQYF

v_gene: TRBV6-6
abundance: NA
j_gene: TRBJ2-1
d_gene: NA
CDR3nt: TGTGCCAGCAGTTACACGTCAGGGGGGGTATACAATGAGCAGTTCTTC
CDR3aa: CASSYTSGGVYNEQFF

v_gene: TRBV10-1
abundance: NA
j_gene: TRBJ2-3
d_gene: TRBD2
CDR3nt: TGCGCCAGCAGCCGACGGAGTAGCGGGAGCCCAGATACGCAGTATTTT
CDR3aa: CASSRRSSGSPDTQYF

v_gene: TRBV12-3/TRBV12-4
abundance: NA
j_gene: TRBJ2-1
d_gene: NA
CDR3nt: TGTGCCAGCAGCACAGTGGGCAAGACCTACAATGAGCAGTTCTTC
CDR3aa: CASSTVGKTYNEQFF

v_gene: TRBV7-2
abundance: NA
j_gene: TRBJ2-1
d_gene: NA
CDR3nt: TGTGCCAGCAGCAGCTACGTGGAGAATGAGCAGTTCTTC
CDR3aa: CASSSYVENEQFF

v_gene: TRBV6-1
abundance: NA
j_gene: TRBJ2-3
d_gene: TRBD2
CDR3nt: TGTGCCAGCACCCCCTCGTTAGCGGGGGGGCGCACCTCCTCCACAGATACGCAGTATTTT
CDR3aa: CASTPSLAGGRTSSTDTQYF

v_gene: TRBV6-2/TRBV6-3
abundance: NA
j_gene: TRBJ2-5
d_gene: NA
CDR3nt: TGTGCCAGCAGTTATAAGAGGGTCCAAGAGACCCAGTACTTC
CDR3aa: CASSYKRVQETQYF

v_gene: TRBV7-8
abundance: NA
j_gene: TRBJ1-1
d_gene: NA
CDR3nt: TGTGCCAGCAGCCCCCAGGGCGGGGTGAACACTGAAGCTTTCTTT
CDR3aa: CASSPQGGVNTEAFF

v_gene: TRBV6-6
abundance: NA
j_gene: TRBJ2-2
d_gene: NA
CDR3nt: TGTGCCAGCAGTTACTTCGCGTCGGCGTCCGGCCCACCCACCGGGGAGCTGTTTTTT
CDR3aa: CASSYFASASGPPTGELFF

v_gene: TRBV6-1
abundance: NA
j_gene: TRBJ2-1
d_gene: NA
CDR3nt: TGTGCCAGCACCTTTGACAGACATTCCGAGCAGTTCTTC
CDR3aa: CASTFDRHSEQFF

v_gene: TRBV6-1
abundance: NA
j_gene: TRBJ2-4
d_gene: TRBD2
CDR3nt: TGTGCCAGCAGTGAACGCCTAGCGGGATTTCTGTACTTC
CDR3aa: CASSERLAGFLYF

v_gene: TRBV25-1
abundance: large
j_gene: TRBJ2-5
d_gene: NA
CDR3nt: TGTGCCAGCAGTGATCCTAGGGGGGCCGGAGAGACCCAGTACTTC
CDR3aa: CASSDPRGAGETQYF

v_gene: TRBV6-1
abundance: NA
j_gene: TRBJ2-1
d_gene: NA
CDR3nt: TGTGCCAGCAGTGCCCGGGGAGGGGGTTACTACGAGCAGTTCTTC
CDR3aa: CASSARGGGYYEQFF

v_gene: TRBV28
abundance: NA
j_gene: TRBJ2-3
d_gene: NA
CDR3nt: TGTGCCAGCAGGAGGGTAGCGTCGAACACAGATACGCAGTATTTT
CDR3aa: CASRRVASNTDTQYF

v_gene: TRBV10-2
abundance: NA
j_gene: TRBJ2-3
d_gene: TRBD2
CDR3nt: TGCGCCAGCAGGGCAGCGGGGGGCACAGATACGCAGTATTTT
CDR3aa: CASRAAGGTDTQYF

v_gene: TRBV11-2
abundance: NA
j_gene: TRBJ1-2
d_gene: NA
CDR3nt: TGTGCCAGCAGCGAACAGAACATTTACTTCACCTTC
CDR3aa: CASSEQNIYFTF

v_gene: TRBV4-1
abundance: NA
j_gene: TRBJ1-1
d_gene: TRBD1
CDR3nt: TGCGCCAGCACCGTTGGACAGGGCCGGACTGAAGCTTTCTTT
CDR3aa: CASTVGQGRTEAFF